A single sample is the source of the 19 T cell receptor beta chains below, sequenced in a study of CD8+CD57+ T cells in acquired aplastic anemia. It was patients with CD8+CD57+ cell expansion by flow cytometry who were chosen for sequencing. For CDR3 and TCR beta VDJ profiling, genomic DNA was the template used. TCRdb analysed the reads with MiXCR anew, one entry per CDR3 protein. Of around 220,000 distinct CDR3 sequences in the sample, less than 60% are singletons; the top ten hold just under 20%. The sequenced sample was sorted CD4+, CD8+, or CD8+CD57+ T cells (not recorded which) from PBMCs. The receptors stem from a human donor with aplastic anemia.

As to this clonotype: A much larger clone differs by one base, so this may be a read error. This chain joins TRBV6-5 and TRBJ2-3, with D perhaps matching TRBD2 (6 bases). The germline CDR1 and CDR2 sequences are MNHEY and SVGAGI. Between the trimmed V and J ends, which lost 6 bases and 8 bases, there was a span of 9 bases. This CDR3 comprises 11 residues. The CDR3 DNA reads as TGTGCCAGCAGGGTGGGGGGTACGCAGTATTTT. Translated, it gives CASRVGGTQYF.

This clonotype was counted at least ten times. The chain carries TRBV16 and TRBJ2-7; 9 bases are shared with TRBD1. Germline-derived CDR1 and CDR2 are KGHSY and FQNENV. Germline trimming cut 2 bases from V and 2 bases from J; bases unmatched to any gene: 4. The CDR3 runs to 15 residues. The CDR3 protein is CASSQGDRATYEQYF. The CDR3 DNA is TGTGCCAGCAGCCAAGGGGACAGGGCAACCTACGAGCAGTACTTC.

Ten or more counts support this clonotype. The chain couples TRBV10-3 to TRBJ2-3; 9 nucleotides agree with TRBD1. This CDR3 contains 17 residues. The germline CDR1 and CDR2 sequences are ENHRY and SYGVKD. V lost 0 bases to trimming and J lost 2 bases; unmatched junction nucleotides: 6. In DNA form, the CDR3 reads TGTGCCATCAGTGAGTCCAACAGGGGGCGGGTCACAGATACGCAGTATTTT. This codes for CAISESNRGRVTDTQYF.

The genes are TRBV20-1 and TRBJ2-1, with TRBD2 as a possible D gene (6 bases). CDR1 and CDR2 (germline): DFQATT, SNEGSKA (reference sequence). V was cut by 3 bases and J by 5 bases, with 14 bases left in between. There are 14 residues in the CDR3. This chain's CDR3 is CSASSLASNNEQFF. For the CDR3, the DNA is TGCAGTGCTAGCTCTCTAGCGTCGAACAATGAGCAGTTCTTC.

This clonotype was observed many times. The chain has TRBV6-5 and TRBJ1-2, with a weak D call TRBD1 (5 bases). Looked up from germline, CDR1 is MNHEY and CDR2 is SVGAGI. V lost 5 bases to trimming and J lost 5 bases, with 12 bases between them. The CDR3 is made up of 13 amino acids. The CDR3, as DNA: TGTGCCAGCAGTGGGGGGAGTCAGTATGGCTACACCTTC. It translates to CASSGGSQYGYTF.

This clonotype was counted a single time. The CDR3 sequence is CASSLKALAGLTDTQYF. In DNA, the CDR3 is TGTGCCAGCAGCTTAAAAGCCCTAGCGGGGCTCACAGATACGCAGTATTTT. This rearrangement joins TRBV7-3 to TRBJ2-3; 9 nucleotides agree with TRBD2. Germline CDR1 is SGHTA and CDR2 is FQGTGA. Unmatched junction bases numbered 7, after V lost 1 base and J lost 2 bases. The CDR3 has 17 residues. Using reference TRBV7-3 and TRBJ2-3 for the parts outside the CDR3, the full variable domain is GAGVSQTPSNKVTEKGKYVELRCDPISGHTALYWYRQSLGQGPEFLIYFQGTGAADDSGLPNDRFFAVRPEGSVSTLKIQRTERGDSAVYLCASSLKALAGLTDTQYFGPGTRLTVL.

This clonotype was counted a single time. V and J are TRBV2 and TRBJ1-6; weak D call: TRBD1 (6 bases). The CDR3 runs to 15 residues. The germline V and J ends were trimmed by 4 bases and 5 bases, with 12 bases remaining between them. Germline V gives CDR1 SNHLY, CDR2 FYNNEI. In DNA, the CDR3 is TGTGCCAGCAGTGCCGGGACACGTCATAATTCACCCCTCCACTTT. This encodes CASSAGTRHNSPLHF.

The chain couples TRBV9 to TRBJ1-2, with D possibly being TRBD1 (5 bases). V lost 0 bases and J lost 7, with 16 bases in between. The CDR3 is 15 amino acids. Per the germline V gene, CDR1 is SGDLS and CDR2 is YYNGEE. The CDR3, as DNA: TGTGCCAGCAGCGTAGATGGCAGGGTTATGGCTGGCTACACCTTC. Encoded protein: CASSVDGRVMAGYTF.

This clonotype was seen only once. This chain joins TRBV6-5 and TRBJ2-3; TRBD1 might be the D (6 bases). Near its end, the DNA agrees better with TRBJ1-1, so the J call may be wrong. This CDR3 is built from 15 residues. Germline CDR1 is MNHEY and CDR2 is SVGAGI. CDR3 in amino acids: CASSLGQLGDTEAFF. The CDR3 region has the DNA TGTGCCAGCAGTCTAGGACAGCTAGGGGACACTGAAGCTTTCTTT.

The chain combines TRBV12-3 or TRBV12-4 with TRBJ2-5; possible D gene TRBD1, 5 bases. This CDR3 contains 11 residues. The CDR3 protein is CASGLPRDRYF. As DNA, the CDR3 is TGTGCTAGTGGTTTGCCTCGAGACAGGTACTTC.

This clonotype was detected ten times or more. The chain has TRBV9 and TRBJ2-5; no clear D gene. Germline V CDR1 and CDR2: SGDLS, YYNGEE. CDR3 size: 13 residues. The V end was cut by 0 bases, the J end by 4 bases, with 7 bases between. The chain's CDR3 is CASSVDPGETQYF. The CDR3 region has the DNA TGTGCCAGCAGCGTAGACCCAGGAGAGACCCAGTACTTC.

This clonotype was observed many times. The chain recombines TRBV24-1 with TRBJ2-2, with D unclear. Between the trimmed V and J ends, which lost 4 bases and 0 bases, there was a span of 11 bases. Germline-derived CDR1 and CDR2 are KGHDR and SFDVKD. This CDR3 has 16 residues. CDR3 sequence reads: CATSEGDTANTGELFF. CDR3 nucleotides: TGTGCCACCAGTGAGGGCGACACGGCGAACACCGGGGAGCTGTTTTTT.

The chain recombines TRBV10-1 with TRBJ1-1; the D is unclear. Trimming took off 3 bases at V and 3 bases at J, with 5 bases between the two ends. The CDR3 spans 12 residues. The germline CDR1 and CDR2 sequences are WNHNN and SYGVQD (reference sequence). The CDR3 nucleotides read TGCGCCAGCAGTGACGCGGACACTGAAGCTTTCTTT. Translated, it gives CASSDADTEAFF.

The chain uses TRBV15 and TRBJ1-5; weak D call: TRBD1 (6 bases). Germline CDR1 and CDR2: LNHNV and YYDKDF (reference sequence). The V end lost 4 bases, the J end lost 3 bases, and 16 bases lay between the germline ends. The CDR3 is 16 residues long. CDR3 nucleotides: TGTGCCACCAGCACGAACTGCGGGACACTCAATCAGCCCCAGCATTTT. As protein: CATSTNCGTLNQPQHF.

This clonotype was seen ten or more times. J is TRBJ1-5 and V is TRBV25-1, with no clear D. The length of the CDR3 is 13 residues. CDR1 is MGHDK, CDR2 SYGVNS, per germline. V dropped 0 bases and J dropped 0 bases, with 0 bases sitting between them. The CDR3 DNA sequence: TGTGCCAGCAGTGAATATAGCAATCAGCCCCAGCATTTT. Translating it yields CASSEYSNQPQHF.

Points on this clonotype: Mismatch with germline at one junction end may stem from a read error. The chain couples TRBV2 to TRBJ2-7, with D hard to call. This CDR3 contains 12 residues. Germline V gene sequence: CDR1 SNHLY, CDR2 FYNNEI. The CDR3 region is CAISAGVYEQYF. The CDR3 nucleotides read TGTGCCATCAGTGCCGGCGTGTACGAGCAGTACTTC.

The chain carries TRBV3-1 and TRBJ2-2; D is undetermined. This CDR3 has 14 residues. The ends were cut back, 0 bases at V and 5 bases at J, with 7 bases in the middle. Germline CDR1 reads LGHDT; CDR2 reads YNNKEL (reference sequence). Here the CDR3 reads CASSQDVRTGELFF. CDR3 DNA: TGTGCCAGCAGCCAAGATGTCAGGACCGGGGAGCTGTTTTTT.

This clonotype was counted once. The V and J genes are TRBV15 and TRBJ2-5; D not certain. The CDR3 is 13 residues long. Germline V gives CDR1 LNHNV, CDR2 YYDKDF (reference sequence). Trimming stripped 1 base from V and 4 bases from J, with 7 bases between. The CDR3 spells CATSRGPGETQYF. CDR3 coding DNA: TGTGCCACCAGCAGAGGGCCGGGAGAGACCCAGTACTTC.

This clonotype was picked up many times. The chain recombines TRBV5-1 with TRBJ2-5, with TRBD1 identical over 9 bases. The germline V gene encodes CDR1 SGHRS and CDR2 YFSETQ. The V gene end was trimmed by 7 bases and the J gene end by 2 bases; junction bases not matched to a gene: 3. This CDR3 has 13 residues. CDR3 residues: CASLGTGQETQYF. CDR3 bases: TGCGCCAGCTTGGGGACAGGGCAAGAGACCCAGTACTTC.